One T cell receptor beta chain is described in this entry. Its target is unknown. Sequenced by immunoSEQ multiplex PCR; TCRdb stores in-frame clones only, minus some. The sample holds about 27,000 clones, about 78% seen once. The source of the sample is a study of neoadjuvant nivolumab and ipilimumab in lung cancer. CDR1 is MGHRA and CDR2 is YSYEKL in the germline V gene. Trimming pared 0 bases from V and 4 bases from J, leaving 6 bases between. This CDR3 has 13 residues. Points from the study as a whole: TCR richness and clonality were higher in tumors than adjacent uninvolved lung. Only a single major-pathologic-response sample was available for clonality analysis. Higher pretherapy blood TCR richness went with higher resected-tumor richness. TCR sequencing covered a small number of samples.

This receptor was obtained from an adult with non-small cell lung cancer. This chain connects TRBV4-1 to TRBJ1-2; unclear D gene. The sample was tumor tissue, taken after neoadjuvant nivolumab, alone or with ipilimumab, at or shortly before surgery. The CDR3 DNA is TGCGCCAGCAGCCAAGATGTGGGCTATGGCTACACCTTC. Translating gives CASSQDVGYGYTF.